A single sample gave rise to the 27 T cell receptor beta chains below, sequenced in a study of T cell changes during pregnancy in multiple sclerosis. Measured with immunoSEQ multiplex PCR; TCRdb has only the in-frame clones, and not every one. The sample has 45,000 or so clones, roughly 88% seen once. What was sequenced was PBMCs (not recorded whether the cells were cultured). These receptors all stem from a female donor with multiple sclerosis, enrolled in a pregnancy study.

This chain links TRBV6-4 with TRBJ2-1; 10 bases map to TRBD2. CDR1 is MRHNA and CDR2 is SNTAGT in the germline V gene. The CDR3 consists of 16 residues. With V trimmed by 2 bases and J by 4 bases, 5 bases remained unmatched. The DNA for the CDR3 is TGTGCCAGCAGTGACGCGAGCGGGAGGGGTTACAATGAGCAGTTCTTC. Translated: CASSDASGRGYNEQFF.

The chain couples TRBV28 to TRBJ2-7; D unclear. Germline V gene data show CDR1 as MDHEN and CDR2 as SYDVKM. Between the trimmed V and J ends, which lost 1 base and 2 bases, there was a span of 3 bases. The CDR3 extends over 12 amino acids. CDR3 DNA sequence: TGTGCCAGCAGTTTATTGCCCTACGAGCAGTACTTC. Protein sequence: CASSLLPYEQYF.

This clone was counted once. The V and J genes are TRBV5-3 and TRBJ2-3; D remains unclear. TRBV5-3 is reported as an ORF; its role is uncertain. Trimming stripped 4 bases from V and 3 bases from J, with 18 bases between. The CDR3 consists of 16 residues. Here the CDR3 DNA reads TGTGCCAGAAGCCTCCAACCCCCCCGGGTAACAGATACGCAGTATTTT. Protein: CARSLQPPRVTDTQYF.

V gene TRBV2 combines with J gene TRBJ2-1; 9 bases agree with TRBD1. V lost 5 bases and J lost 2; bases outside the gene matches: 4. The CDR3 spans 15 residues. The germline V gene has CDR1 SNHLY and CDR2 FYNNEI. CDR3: CASSTGQGTYNEQFF. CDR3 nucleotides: TGTGCCAGCAGTACCGGACAGGGGACCTACAATGAGCAGTTCTTC. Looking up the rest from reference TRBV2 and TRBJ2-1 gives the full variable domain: EPEVTQTPSHQVTQMGQEVILRCVPISNHLYFYWYRQILGQKVEFLVSFYNNEISEKSEIFDDQFSVERPDGSNFTLKIRSTKLEDSAMYFCASSTGQGTYNEQFFGPGTRLTVL.

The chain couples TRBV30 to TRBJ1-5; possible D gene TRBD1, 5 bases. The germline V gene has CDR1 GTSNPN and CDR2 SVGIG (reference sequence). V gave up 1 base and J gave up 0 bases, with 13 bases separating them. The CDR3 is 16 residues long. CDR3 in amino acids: CAWSAVGRGSNQPQHF. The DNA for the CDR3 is TGTGCCTGGAGTGCAGTCGGTAGGGGTAGCAATCAGCCCCAGCATTTT.

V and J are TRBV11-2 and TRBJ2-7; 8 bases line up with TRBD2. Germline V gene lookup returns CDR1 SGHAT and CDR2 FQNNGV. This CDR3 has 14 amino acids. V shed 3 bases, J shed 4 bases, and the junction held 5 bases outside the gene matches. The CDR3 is CASSLGSGKYEQYF. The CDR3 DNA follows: TGTGCCAGCAGCTTGGGTAGCGGGAAATACGAGCAGTACTTC.

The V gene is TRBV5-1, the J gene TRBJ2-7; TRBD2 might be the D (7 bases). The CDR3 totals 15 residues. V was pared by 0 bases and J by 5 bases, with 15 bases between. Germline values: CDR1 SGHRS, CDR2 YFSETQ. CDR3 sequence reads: CASSLEGGRHNEQYF. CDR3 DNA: TGCGCCAGCAGCTTGGAGGGGGGGCGACATAACGAGCAGTACTTC.

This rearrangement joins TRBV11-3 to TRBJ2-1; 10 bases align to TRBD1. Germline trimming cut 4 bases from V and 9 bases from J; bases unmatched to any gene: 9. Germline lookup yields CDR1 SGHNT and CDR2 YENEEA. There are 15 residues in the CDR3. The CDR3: CASSSSRDRGGEQFF. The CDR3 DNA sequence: TGTGCCAGCAGCTCATCCCGGGACAGGGGCGGTGAGCAGTTCTTC.

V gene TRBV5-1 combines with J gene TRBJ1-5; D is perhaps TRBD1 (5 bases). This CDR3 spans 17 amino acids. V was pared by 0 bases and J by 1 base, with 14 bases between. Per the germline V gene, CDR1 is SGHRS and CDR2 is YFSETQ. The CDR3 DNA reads TGCGCCAGCAGCTTGGACACCCCAGGGTCCAGCAATCAGCCCCAGCATTTT. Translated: CASSLDTPGSSNQPQHF.

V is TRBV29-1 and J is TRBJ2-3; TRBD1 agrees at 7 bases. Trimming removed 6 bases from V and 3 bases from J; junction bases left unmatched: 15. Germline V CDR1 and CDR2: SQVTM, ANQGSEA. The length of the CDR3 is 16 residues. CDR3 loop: CSVHLTTGVETDTQYF. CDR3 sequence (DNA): TGCAGCGTACACTTGACCACAGGGGTCGAGACAGATACGCAGTATTTT.

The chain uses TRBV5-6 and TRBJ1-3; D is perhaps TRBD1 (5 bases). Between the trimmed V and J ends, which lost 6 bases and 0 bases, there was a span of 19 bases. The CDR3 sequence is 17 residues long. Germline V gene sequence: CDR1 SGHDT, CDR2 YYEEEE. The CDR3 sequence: CASNFQTGTDSGNTIYF. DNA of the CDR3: TGTGCCAGCAACTTCCAAACCGGGACGGACTCTGGAAACACCATATATTTT.

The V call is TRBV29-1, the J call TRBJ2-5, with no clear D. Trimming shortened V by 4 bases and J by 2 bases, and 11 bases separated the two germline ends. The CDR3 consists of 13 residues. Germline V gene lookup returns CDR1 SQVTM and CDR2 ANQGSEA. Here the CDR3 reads CSVVDNTQETQYF. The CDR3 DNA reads TGCAGCGTTGTTGACAACACGCAAGAGACCCAGTACTTC. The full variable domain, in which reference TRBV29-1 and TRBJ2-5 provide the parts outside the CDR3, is SAVISQKPSRDICQRGTSLTIQCQVDSQVTMMFWYRQQPGQSLTLIATANQGSEATYESGFVIDKFPISRPNLTFSTLTVSNMSPEDSSIYLCSVVDNTQETQYFGPGTRLLVL.

The CDR3 here is CATKPPGDFVLNTEAFF. CDR3 in DNA: TGTGCCACTAAACCACCCGGGGATTTTGTTTTGAACACTGAAGCTTTCTTT. The chain has TRBV7-9 and TRBJ1-1, with D hard to call. CDR1 is SEHNR and CDR2 is FQNEAQ in the germline V gene (reference sequence). CDR3 size: 17 residues. V was clipped by 10 bases and J by 0 bases, with 24 bases between them.

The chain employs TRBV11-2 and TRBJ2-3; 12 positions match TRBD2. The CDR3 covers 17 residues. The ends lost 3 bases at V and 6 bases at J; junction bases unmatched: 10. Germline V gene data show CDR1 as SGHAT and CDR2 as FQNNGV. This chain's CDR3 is CASSFPSTSGSRDTQYF. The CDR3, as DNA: TGTGCCAGCAGCTTCCCTTCGACTAGCGGGAGCAGGGATACGCAGTATTTT.

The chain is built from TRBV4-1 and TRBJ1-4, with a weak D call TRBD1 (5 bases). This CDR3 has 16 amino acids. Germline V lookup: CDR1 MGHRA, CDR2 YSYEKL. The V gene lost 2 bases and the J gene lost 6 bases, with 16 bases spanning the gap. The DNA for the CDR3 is TGCGCCAGCAGCCAAAACCTCAGGGTAGGGGATGAAAAACTGTTTTTT. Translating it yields CASSQNLRVGDEKLFF.

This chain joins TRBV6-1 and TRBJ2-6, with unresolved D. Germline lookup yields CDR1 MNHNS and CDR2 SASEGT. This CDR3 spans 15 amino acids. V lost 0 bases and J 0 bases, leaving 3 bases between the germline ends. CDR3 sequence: CASSEAGSGANVLTF. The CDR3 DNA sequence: TGTGCCAGCAGTGAAGCCGGCTCTGGGGCCAACGTCCTGACTTTC.

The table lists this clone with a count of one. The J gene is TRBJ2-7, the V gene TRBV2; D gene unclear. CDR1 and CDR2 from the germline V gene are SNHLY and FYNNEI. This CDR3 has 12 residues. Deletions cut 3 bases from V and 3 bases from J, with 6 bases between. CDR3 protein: CASSDSFYEQYF. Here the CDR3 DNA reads TGTGCCAGCAGTGACAGCTTCTACGAGCAGTACTTC. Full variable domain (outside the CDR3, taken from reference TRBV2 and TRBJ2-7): EPEVTQTPSHQVTQMGQEVILRCVPISNHLYFYWYRQILGQKVEFLVSFYNNEISEKSEIFDDQFSVERPDGSNFTLKIRSTKLEDSAMYFCASSDSFYEQYFGPGTRLTVT.

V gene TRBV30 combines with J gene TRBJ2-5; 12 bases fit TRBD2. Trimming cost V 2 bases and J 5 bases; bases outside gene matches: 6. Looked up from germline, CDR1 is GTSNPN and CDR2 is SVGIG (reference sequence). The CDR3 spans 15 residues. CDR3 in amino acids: CAWSRLAGGPETQYF. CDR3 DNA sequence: TGTGCCTGGAGTCGGCTAGCGGGAGGGCCGGAGACCCAGTACTTC.

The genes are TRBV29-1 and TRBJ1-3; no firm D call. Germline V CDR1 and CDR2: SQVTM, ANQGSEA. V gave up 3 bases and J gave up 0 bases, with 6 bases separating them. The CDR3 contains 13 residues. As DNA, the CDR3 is TGCAGCGTTGACACCTCCTCTGGAAACACCATATATTTT. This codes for CSVDTSSGNTIYF.

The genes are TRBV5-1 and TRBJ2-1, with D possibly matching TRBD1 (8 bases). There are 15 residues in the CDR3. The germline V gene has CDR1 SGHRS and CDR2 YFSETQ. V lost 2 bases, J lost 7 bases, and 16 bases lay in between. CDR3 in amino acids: CASSLGQGGENEQFF. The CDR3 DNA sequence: TGCGCCAGCAGCTTAGGACAGGGAGGGGAAAATGAGCAGTTCTTC.

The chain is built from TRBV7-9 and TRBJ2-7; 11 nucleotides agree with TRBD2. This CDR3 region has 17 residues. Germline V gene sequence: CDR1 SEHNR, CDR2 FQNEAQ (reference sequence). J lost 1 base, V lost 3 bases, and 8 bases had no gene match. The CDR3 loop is CASSFGGLAAVSYEQYF. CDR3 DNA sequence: TGTGCCAGCAGCTTCGGGGGACTAGCGGCTGTATCCTACGAGCAGTACTTC.

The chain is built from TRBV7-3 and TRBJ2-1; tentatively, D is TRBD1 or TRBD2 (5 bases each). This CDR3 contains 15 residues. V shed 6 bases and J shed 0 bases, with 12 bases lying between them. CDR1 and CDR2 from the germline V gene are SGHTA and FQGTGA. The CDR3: CASRAGASSYNEQFF. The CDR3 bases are TGTGCCAGCAGAGCCGGGGCAAGCTCCTACAATGAGCAGTTCTTC.

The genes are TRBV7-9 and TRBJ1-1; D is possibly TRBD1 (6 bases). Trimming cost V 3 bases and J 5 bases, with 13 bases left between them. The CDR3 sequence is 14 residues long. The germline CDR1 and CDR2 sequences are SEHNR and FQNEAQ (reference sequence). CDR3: CASSFTGIWTEAFF. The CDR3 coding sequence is TGTGCCAGCAGCTTTACAGGGATTTGGACTGAAGCTTTCTTT.

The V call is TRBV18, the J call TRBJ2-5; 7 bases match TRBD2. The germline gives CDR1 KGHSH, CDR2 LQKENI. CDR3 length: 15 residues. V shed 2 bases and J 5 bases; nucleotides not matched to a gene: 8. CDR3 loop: CASSPGSGGRETQYF. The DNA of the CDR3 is TGTGCCAGCTCACCAGGTTCGGGAGGTCGGGAGACCCAGTACTTC.

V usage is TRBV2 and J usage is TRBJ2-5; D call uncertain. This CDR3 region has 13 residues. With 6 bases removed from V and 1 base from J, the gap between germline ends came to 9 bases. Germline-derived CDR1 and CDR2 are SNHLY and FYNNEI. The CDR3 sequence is CASSLGTQETQYF. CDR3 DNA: TGTGCCAGCAGCCTCGGAACCCAAGAGACCCAGTACTTC.

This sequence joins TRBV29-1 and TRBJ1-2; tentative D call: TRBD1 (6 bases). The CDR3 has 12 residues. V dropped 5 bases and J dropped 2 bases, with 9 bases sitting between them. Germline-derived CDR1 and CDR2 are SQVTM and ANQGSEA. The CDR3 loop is CSVLDRNYGYTF. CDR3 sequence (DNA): TGCAGCGTTCTGGACAGAAACTATGGCTACACCTTC.

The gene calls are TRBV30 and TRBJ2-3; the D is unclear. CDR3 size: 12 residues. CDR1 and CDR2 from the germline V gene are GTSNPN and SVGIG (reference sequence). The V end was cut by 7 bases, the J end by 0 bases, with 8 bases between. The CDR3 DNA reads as TGTGCCTTTGGGGTTAGCACAGATACGCAGTATTTT. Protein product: CAFGVSTDTQYF.